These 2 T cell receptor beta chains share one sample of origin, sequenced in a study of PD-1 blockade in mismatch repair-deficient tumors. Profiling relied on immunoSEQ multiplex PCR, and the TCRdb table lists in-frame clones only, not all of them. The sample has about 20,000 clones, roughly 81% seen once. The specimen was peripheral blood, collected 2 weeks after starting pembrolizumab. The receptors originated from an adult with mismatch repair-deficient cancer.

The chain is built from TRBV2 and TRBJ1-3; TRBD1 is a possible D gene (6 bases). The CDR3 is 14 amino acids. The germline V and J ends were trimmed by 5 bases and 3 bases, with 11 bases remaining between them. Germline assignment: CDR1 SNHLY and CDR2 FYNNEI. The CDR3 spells CASSQGLSGNTIYF. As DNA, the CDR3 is TGTGCCAGCAGTCAGGGGCTCAGTGGAAACACCATATATTTT.

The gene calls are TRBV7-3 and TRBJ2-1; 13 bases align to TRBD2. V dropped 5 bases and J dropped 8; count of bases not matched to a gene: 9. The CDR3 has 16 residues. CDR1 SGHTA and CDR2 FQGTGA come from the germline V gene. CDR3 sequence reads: CASSPSGTSGADEQFF. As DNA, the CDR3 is TGTGCCAGCAGCCCATCCGGGACTAGCGGGGCTGATGAGCAGTTCTTC. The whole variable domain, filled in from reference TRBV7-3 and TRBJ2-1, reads GAGVSQTPSNKVTEKGKYVELRCDPISGHTALYWYRQSLGQGPEFLIYFQGTGAADDSGLPNDRFFAVRPEGSVSTLKIQRTERGDSAVYLCASSPSGTSGADEQFFGPGTRLTVL.